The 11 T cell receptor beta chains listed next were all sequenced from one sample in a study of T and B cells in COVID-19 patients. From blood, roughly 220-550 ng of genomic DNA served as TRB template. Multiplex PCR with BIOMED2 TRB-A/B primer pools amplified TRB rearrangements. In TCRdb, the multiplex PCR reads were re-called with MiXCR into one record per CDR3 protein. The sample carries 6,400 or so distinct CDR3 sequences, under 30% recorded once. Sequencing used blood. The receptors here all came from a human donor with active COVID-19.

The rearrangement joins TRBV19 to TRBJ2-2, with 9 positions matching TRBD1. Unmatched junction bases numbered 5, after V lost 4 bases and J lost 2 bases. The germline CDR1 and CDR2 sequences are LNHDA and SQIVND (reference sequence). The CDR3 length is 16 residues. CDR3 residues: CASSTGTGRNTGELFF. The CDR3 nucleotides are TGTGCCAGTAGTACCGGGACAGGGCGAAACACCGGGGAGCTGTTTTTT.

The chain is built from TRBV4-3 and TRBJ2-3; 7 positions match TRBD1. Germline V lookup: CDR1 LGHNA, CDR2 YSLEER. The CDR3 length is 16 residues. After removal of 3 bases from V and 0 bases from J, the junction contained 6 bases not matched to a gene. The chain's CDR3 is CASSHPRTGSTDTQYF. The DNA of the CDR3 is TGCGCCAGCAGCCATCCAAGGACAGGTAGCACAGATACGCAGTATTTT.

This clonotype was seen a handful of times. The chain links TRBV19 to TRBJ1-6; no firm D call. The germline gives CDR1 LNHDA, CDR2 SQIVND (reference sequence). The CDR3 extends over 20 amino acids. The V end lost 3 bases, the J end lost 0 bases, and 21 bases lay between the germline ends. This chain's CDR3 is CASSIVPKASLSSYNSPLHF. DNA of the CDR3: TGTGCCAGTAGTATCGTCCCCAAAGCCTCGTTAAGCTCCTATAATTCACCCCTCCACTTT.

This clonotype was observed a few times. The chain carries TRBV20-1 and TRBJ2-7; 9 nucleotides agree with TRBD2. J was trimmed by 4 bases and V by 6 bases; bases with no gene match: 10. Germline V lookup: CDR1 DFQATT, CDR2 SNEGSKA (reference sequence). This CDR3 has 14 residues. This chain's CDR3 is CSAGIAGAGYEQYF. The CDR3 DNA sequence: TGCAGTGCCGGGATAGCGGGAGCAGGATACGAGCAGTACTTC.

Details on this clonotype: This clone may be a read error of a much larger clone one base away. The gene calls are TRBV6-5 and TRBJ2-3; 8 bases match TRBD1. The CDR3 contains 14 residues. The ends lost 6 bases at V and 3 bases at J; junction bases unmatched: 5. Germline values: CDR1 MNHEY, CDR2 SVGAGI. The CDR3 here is CASRSGGRTDTQYF. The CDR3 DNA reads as TGTGCCAGCAGATCAGGGGGCAGGACAGATACGCAGTATTTT.

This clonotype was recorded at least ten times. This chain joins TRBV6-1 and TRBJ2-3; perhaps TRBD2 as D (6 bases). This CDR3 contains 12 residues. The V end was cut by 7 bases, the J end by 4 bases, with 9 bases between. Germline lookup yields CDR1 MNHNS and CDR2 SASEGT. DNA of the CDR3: TGTGCCAGCAATAGGAGGGCAGATACGCAGTATTTT. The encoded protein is CASNRRADTQYF.

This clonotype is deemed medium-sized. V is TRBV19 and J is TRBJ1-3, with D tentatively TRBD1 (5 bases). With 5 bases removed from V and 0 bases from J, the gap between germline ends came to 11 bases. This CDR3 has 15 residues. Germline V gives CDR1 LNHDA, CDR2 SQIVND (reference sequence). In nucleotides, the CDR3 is TGTGCCAGTAGTGCCGGGACGAACTCTGGAAACACCATATATTTT. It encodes CASSAGTNSGNTIYF.

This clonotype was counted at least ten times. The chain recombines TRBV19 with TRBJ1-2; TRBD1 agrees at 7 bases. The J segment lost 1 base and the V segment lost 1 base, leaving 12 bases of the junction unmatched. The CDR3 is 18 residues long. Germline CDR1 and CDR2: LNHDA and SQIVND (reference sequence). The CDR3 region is CASSIGRQGRWINYGYTF. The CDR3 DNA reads TGTGCCAGTAGTATAGGCCGACAGGGACGTTGGATTAACTATGGCTACACCTTC. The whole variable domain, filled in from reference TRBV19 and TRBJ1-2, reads DGGITQSPKYLFRKEGQNVTLSCEQNLNHDAMYWYRQDPGQGLRLIYYSQIVNDFQKGDIAEGYSVSREKKESFPLTVTSAQKNPTAFYLCASSIGRQGRWINYGYTFGSGTRLTVV.

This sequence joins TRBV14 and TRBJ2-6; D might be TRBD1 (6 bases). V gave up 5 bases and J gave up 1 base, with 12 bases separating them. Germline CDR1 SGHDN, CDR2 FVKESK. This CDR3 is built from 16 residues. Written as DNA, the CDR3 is TGTGCCAGCAGCAGAAGGCAGGGGTCTGGGGCCAACGTCCTGACTTTC. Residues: CASSRRQGSGANVLTF.

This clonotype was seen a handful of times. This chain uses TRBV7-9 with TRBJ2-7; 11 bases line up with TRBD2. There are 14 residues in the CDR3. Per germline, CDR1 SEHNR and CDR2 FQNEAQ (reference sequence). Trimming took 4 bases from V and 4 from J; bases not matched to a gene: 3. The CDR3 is CASSSASGRYEQYF. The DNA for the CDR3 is TGTGCCAGCAGCTCGGCTAGCGGGAGGTACGAGCAGTACTTC.

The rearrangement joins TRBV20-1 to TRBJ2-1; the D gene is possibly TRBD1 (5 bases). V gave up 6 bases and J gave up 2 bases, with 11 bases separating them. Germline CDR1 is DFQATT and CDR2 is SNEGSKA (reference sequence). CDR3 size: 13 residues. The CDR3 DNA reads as TGCAGTGCCCCGCTCAGGGCCTACAATGAGCAGTTCTTC. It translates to CSAPLRAYNEQFF.